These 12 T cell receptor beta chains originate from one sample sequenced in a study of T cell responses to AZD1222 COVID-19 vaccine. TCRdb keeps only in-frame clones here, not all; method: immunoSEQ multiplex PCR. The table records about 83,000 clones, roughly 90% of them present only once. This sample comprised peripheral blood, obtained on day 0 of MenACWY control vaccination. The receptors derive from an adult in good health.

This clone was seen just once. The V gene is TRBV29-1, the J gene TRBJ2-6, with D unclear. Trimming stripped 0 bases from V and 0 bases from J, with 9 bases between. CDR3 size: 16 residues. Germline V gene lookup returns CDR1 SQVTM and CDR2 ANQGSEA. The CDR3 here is CSVEDQIGSGANVLTF. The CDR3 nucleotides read TGCAGCGTTGAAGATCAGATCGGCTCTGGGGCCAACGTCCTGACTTTC.

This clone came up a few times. CDR3 protein: CASSLVGPWGTDTQYF. The DNA for the CDR3 is TGTGCCAGCAGCTTAGTGGGCCCCTGGGGCACAGATACGCAGTATTTT. V is TRBV7-2 and J is TRBJ2-3; D not resolved. Germline V gene data show CDR1 as SGHTA and CDR2 as FQGNSA. V lost 1 base, J lost 1 base, and 12 bases lay in between. CDR3 size: 16 residues.

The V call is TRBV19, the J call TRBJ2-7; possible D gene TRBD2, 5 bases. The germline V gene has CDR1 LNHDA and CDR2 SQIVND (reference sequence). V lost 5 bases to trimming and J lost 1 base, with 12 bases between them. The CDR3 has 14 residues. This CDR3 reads CASSRVGVSYEQYF. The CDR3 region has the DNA TGTGCCAGTAGTCGGGTCGGGGTTTCCTACGAGCAGTACTTC.

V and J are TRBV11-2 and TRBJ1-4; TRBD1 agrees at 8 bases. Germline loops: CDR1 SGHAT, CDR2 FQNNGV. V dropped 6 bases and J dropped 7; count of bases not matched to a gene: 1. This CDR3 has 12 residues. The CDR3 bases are TGTGCCAGCAGTCAGGGGGCTGAAAAACTGTTTTTT. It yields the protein CASSQGAEKLFF.

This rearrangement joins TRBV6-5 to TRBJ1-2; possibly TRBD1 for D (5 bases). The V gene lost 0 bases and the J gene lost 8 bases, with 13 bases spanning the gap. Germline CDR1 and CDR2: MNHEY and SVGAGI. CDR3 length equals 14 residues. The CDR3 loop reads CASSYSGEGRGYTF. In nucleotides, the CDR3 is TGTGCCAGCAGTTACTCGGGAGAGGGGAGAGGCTACACCTTC.

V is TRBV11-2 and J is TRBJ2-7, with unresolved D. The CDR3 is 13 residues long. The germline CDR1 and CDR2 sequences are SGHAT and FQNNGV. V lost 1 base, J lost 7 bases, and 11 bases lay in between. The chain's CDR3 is CASSLGLEGEQYF. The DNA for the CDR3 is TGTGCCAGCAGCTTAGGCCTAGAAGGTGAGCAGTACTTC.

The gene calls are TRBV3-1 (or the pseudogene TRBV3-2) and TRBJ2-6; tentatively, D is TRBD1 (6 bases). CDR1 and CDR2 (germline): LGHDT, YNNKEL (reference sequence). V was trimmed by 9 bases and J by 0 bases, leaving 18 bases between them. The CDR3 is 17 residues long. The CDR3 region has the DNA TGTGCCAGAACTGGACAGTCCAGACCCTCTGGGGCCAACGTCCTGACTTTC. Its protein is CARTGQSRPSGANVLTF.

The CDR3 loop reads CSAPLAGSQYF. CDR3 coding DNA: TGCAGTGCTCCCCTAGCGGGATCGCAGTATTTT. This chain joins TRBV20-1 and TRBJ2-3; TRBD2 aligns across 9 bases. Trimming at V came to 5 bases and at J to 10 bases, leaving 4 bases not matched to a gene. Per germline, CDR1 DFQATT and CDR2 SNEGSKA (reference sequence). The CDR3 loop spans 11 amino acids.

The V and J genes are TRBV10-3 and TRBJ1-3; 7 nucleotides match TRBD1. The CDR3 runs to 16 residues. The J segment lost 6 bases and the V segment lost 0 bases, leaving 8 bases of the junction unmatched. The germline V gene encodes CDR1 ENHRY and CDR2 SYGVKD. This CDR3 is CAISESQQGMLNTIYF. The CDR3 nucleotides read TGTGCCATCAGTGAGTCACAACAGGGGATGTTAAACACCATATATTTT.

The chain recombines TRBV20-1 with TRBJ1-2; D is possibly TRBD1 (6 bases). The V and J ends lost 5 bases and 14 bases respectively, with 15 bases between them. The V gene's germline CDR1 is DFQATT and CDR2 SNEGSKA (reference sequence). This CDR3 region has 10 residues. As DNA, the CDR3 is TGCAGTGCTGGAGGGTCGAGGGGGACCTTC. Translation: CSAGGSRGTF.

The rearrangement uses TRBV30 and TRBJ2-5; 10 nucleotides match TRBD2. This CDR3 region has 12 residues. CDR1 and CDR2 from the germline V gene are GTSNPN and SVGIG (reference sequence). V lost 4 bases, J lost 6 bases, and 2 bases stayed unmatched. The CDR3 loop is CAWTSGSQTQYF. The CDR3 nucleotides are TGTGCCTGGACTAGCGGGAGCCAGACCCAGTACTTC.

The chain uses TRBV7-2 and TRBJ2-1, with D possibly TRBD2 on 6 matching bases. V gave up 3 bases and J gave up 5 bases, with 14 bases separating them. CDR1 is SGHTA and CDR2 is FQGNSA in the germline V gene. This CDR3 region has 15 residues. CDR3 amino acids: CASSFGGLIDNEQFF. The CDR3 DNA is TGTGCCAGCAGCTTCGGAGGGCTTATCGACAATGAGCAGTTCTTC.